This T cell receptor beta chain was retrieved from a study of blood T cell repertoires in COVID-19 (dated by TCRdb to 2020 to 2022). Looking at the study overall: Samples from collaborators originated in the United States, Italy and Spain and spanned both the acute and convalescent phases of COVID-19. The material from the prospective study consisted of cDNA or gDNA derived from T cells, B-cell-depleted T cells, or PBMCs. The dataset comprised deeply sampled blood TCRbeta repertoires from subjects exposed to, actively infected with, or recovered from COVID-19. The repertoires were made available in a free public database intended to serve as a resource for research on the immune response to SARS-CoV-2. Samples were obtained from the ongoing ImmuneRACE study (first 160 participants) and from 1,254 subjects provided by 6 global collaborators. Nearly every sample came with metadata listing a de-identified subject ID, COVID-19 status, age in years and sex. HLA class I and class II types, where available, came from metadata supplied by the sample provider rather than from assay-based typing.

Whole blood was collected in K2EDTA tubes by collaborating institutions according to the institutions' own protocols. For TCRbeta analysis, collaborators shipped samples as frozen whole blood, isolated PBMCs, or DNA extracted from either of those sample types. CDR1 and CDR2 are read off the germline V gene as SGHNT and YENEEA. Here V drops 5 bases and J drops 5 bases, and the junction holds 5 bases not matched to any gene. From cysteine to phenylalanine, the CDR3 is 16 amino acids long. The read is trimmed to its CDR3 DNA, 48 bases read in frame from base 1. Results the study describes overall, beyond this receptor: How much clinical and demographic metadata was included differed by source and by participant, and the metadata was provided uncurated.

The immunoSEQ Assay, a bias-controlled multiplex PCR, was used to amplify TCRbeta CDR3 regions from genomic DNA. On the authors' methods: The number of nucleated cells in each sample was estimated from the amplification of reference gene primers within the assay. Sequence reads were collapsed and filtered to measure the absolute abundance of every unique TCRbeta CDR3 rearrangement. For each sample, productive Simpson clonality was calculated as the square root of Simpson's diversity index across productive rearrangements. The source is immuneACCESS, and TCRdb retained only in-frame sequences with V and J called. Part of the clones is not carried over; for the studies checked, unresolved V genes explain less than half of this, and the remainder is unexplained. V and J calls and clone size are given by that table; D and trimming were obtained from the DNA. For this sample there are about 77,000 clones; about 73% appear just once. The ten largest make up over 20% of the sample.

A note on this clone: Its antigen specificity is not known. No base quality values were provided; no much bigger clone lies one nucleotide off.

Material: peripheral blood. The TCR originated in a man between 60 and 75 years old with acute or convalescent COVID-19. The receptor chain draws on TRBV11-3 and TRBJ2-1, with TRBD2 matching 14 junction bases. The CDR3 reads as follows: CASSRGTSGGNNEQFF. The DNA sequence reads TGTGCCAGCAGCCGCGGGACTAGCGGGGGTAACAATGAGCAGTTCTTC.